The T cell receptor (beta chain) under discussion was sequenced for a study of neoadjuvant nivolumab and ipilimumab in lung cancer. Method: immunoSEQ multiplex PCR; TCRdb's copy keeps in-frame clones and lacks some. The profile covers approximately 17,000 clones, with 76% appearing a single time and 8% taken by the ten largest. Comments on this clone: What it recognizes is unknown.

Findings of the study overall: From pretherapy to surgery, tumor richness and clonality rose with dual therapy. TCR receptors were sequenced in few samples. TCR clonality did not significantly correlate with pathologic tumor regression.

CDR3 length equals 15 residues. Looked up from germline, CDR1 is SNHLY and CDR2 is FYNNEI. V dropped 2 bases and J dropped 6; count of bases not matched to a gene: 5. This clonotype was obtained from an adult with non-small cell lung cancer. The chain employs TRBV2 and TRBJ2-1; 9 bases agree with TRBD2. Sequenced here: tumor tissue, sampled after neoadjuvant nivolumab, alone or with ipilimumab, at or shortly before surgery. The CDR3 protein is CASSETTLAGNEQFF. As DNA, the CDR3 is TGTGCCAGCAGTGAAACGACACTAGCGGGCAATGAGCAGTTCTTC.